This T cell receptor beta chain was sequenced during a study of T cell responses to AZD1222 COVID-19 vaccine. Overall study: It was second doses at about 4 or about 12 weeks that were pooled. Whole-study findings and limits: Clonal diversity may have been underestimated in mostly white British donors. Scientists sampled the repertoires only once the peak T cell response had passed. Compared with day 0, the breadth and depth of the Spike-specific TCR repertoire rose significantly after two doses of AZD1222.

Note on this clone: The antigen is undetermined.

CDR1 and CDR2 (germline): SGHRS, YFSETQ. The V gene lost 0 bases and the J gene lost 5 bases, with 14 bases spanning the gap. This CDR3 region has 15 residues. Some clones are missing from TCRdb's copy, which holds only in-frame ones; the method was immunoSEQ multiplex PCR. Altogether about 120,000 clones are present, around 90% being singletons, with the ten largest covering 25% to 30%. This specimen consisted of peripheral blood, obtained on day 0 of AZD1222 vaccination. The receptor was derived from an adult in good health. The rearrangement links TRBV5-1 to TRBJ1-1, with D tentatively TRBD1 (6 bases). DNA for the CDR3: TGCGCCAGCAGCTTGGTAGCAGGGGAAGAGACTGAAGCTTTCTTT. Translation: CASSLVAGEETEAFF.